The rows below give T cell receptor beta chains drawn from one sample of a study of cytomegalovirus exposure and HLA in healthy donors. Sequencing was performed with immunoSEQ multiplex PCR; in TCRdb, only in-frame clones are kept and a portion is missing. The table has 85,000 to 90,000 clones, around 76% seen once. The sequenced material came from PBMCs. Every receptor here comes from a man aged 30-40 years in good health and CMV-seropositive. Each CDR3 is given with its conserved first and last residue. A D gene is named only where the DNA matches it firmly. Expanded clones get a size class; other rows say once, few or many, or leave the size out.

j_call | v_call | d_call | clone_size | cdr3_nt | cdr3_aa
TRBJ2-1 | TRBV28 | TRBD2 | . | TGTGCCAGCAGTTCCCTAGCGGGGGGAGACAATGAGCAGTTCTTC | CASSSLAGGDNEQFF
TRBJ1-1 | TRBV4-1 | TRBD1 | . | TGCGCCAGCAACAGGGGGGCCCTGAACACTGAAGCTTTCTTT | CASNRGALNTEAFF
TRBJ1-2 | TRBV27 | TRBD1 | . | TGTGCCAGCAGGACTAATACAGGGGTGGTTGGCTACACCTTC | CASRTNTGVVGYTF
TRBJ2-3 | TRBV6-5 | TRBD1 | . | TGTGCCAGCAGTGCCCCAGGGGGCGGATTTGCGTATTTT | CASSAPGGGFAYF
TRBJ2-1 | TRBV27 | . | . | TGTGCCAGCAGTTTATCCCTAGCCAATGAGCAGTTCTTC | CASSLSLANEQFF
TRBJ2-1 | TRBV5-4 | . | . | TGTGCCAGCAGCTACACGCTTCTAAGCCGACATAGCTCCTACAATGAGCAGTTCTTC | CASSYTLLSRHSSYNEQFF
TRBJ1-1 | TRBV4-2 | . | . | TGTGCCAGCAGCCAAGAACGGGGTTCGATGAACACTGAAGCTTTCTTT | CASSQERGSMNTEAFF
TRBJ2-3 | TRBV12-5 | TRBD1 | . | TGTGCTAGTGGTCGAGGACAGGGGGCTAGCACAGATACGCAGTATTTT | CASGRGQGASTDTQYF
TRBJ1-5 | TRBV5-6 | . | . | TGTGCCAGCAGCTCCCGAGGCCGCAATCAGCCCCAGCATTTT | CASSSRGRNQPQHF
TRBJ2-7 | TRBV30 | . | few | TGTGCCTGGAGTGTAGGGGGGGGGAACGAGCAGTACTTC | CAWSVGGGNEQYF
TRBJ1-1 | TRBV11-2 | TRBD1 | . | TGTGCCAGCAGCGCCTACAGGGGGATAAACACTGAAGCTTTCTTT | CASSAYRGINTEAFF